The 25 T cell receptor beta chains below come from one sample, sequenced in a study of cytomegalovirus exposure and HLA in healthy donors. The PCR was carried out with 60 Vbeta primers and 13 Jbeta primers. Data came from immunoSEQ multiplex PCR; TCRdb stores just in-frame clones and leaves some out. The profile covers about 140,000 clones, with 75% to 90% appearing a single time and over 1% taken by the ten largest. The sample was PBMCs. The receptors shown here come from a female donor in good health and CMV-seronegative.

The chain joins TRBV28 to TRBJ1-1; 8 bases match TRBD1. CDR1 and CDR2 (germline): MDHEN, SYDVKM. After removal of 4 bases from V and 3 bases from J, the junction contained 4 bases not matched to a gene. CDR3 size: 14 residues. The CDR3 sequence is CASSSRGLDTEAFF. The CDR3 DNA sequence: TGTGCCAGCAGTTCCAGGGGGCTGGACACTGAAGCTTTCTTT.

Regarding this clone: A read error is likely, as this CDR3 ends without the conserved phenylalanine or tryptophan. The genes are TRBV6-1 and TRBJ2-3; 9 bases line up with TRBD1. The CDR3 is 15 residues long. The V gene's germline CDR1 is MNHNS and CDR2 SASEGT. Trimming removed 5 bases from V and 6 bases from J; junction bases left unmatched: 9. CDR3: CASSTTGDRVDTQYV. DNA for the CDR3: TGTGCCAGCAGTACAACGGGGGACAGGGTCGATACGCAGTATGTT.

V is TRBV5-5 and J is TRBJ2-3; perhaps TRBD2 as D (6 bases). V was pared by 2 bases and J by 1 base, with 11 bases between. The germline V gene has CDR1 SGHKS and CDR2 YYEKEE (reference sequence). The CDR3 consists of 15 residues. CDR3 region: CASSLAAGRTDTQYF. CDR3 nucleotides: TGTGCCAGCAGCTTAGCAGCGGGCCGCACAGATACGCAGTATTTT. Supplemented by reference TRBV5-5 and TRBJ2-3, the full variable domain reads DAGVTQSPTHLIKTRGQQVTLRCSPISGHKSVSWYQQVLGQGPQFIFQYYEKEERGRGNFPDRFSARQFPNYSSELNVNALLLGDSALYLCASSLAAGRTDTQYFGPGTRLTVL.

Written as DNA, the CDR3 is TGTGCCAGCAGCCCCGAGGCGGGACCGGGAAAAAAGCAGTACTTC. It codes for CASSPEAGPGKKQYF. V and J are TRBV4-2 and TRBJ2-7; D is possibly TRBD2 (6 bases). Germline CDR1 is LGHNA and CDR2 is YNFKEQ. The CDR3 runs to 15 residues. Trimming pared 4 bases from V and 8 bases from J, leaving 21 bases between.

The V and J genes are TRBV7-9 and TRBJ1-1, with unresolved D. Germline CDR1 SEHNR, CDR2 FQNEAQ (reference sequence). The CDR3 extends over 14 amino acids. V was trimmed by 5 bases and J by 0 bases, leaving 10 bases between them. CDR3 region: CASSTTVMNTEAFF. CDR3 sequence (DNA): TGTGCCAGCAGCACCACAGTTATGAACACTGAAGCTTTCTTT.

The chain joins TRBV5-1 to TRBJ2-5, with 7 bases lining up with TRBD1. V lost 4 bases, J lost 4 bases, and 10 bases stayed unmatched. From germline, CDR1 is SGHRS and CDR2 YFSETQ. The CDR3 loop spans 15 amino acids. The CDR3, as DNA: TGCGCCAGCAGCGCCTTACTGGACAGGAGAGAGACCCAGTACTTC. Encoded protein: CASSALLDRRETQYF.

J is TRBJ2-7 and V is TRBV7-8; 8 positions match TRBD1. CDR1 is SGHVS and CDR2 is FQNEAQ in the germline V gene. This CDR3 comprises 16 residues. The V and J ends lost 2 bases and 0 bases, in that order; junction bases with no gene match: 6. CDR3 amino acids: CASSLSGTGSSYEQYF. The CDR3 nucleotides read TGTGCCAGCAGCTTATCCGGGACAGGTTCCTCCTACGAGCAGTACTTC.

V is TRBV2 and J is TRBJ2-1; D possibly corresponds to TRBD2 (5 bases). V was shortened by 1 base and J by 9 bases, with 10 bases between the two germline ends. This CDR3 is built from 13 residues. Germline assignment: CDR1 SNHLY and CDR2 FYNNEI. The CDR3 reads CASSEVLATEQFF. For the CDR3, the DNA is TGTGCCAGCAGTGAAGTTCTAGCCACTGAGCAGTTCTTC.

The chain carries TRBV29-1 and TRBJ2-1; D remains unclear. The germline CDR1 and CDR2 sequences are SQVTM and ANQGSEA. The CDR3 runs to 14 residues. V was clipped by 5 bases and J by 0 bases, with 11 bases between them. The DNA for the CDR3 is TGCAGCGTTCCTGACCGGAGCTCCTACAATGAGCAGTTCTTC. Its protein is CSVPDRSSYNEQFF.

The chain is built from TRBV6-1 and TRBJ2-3; D perhaps matches TRBD2 (5 bases). Germline V gene data show CDR1 as MNHNS and CDR2 as SASEGT. The CDR3 totals 14 residues. Trimming removed 3 bases from V and 0 bases from J, with 7 bases in between. The CDR3 DNA reads TGTGCCAGCAGTGAGGGAGATAGCACAGATACGCAGTATTTT. This codes for CASSEGDSTDTQYF.

This clone was seen a few times. This sequence joins TRBV4-1 and TRBJ1-4; weak D call: TRBD1 (6 bases). With 5 bases removed from V and 4 bases from J, the gap between germline ends came to 11 bases. This CDR3 is built from 14 residues. Germline V gene lookup returns CDR1 MGHRA and CDR2 YSYEKL. The CDR3 reads CASSRTVINEKLFF. CDR3 bases: TGCGCCAGCAGCAGGACAGTGATTAATGAAAAACTGTTTTTT.

The rearrangement joins TRBV18 to TRBJ1-1; no reliable D call. This CDR3 is 15 amino acids long. Germline V gene sequence: CDR1 KGHSH, CDR2 LQKENI. V lost 2 bases to trimming and J lost 1 base, with 11 bases between them. CDR3 sequence (DNA): TGTGCCAGCTCACCATCGGAGGCGACGAACACTGAAGCTTTCTTT. Its protein is CASSPSEATNTEAFF.

The chain joins TRBV6-5 to TRBJ1-4; 8 bases are shared with TRBD1. The V gene end was trimmed by 2 bases and the J gene end by 10 bases; junction bases not matched to a gene: 6. This CDR3 has 14 residues. Germline CDR1 and CDR2: MNHEY and SVGAGI. DNA for the CDR3: TGTGCCAGCAGTTACGGACAGGGTTTTGGAAAACTGTTTTTT. This codes for CASSYGQGFGKLFF.

The gene calls are TRBV19 and TRBJ1-1, with 10 bases aligning to TRBD1. Germline assignment: CDR1 LNHDA and CDR2 SQIVND (reference sequence). The CDR3 has 15 amino acids. J gave up 6 bases and V 5 bases, and 9 bases lay outside the gene matches. The chain's CDR3 is CASSLGTGDFPEAFF. CDR3 in DNA: TGTGCCAGTAGTTTGGGGACAGGGGACTTTCCTGAAGCTTTCTTT. The whole variable domain, remainder taken from reference TRBV19 and TRBJ1-1, is DGGITQSPKYLFRKEGQNVTLSCEQNLNHDAMYWYRQDPGQGLRLIYYSQIVNDFQKGDIAEGYSVSREKKESFPLTVTSAQKNPTAFYLCASSLGTGDFPEAFFGQGTRLTVV.

The chain carries TRBV28 and TRBJ1-2; possibly TRBD1 for D (5 bases). The CDR3 runs to 13 residues. In germline, CDR1 is MDHEN, CDR2 SYDVKM. V was trimmed by 7 bases and J by 5 bases, leaving 14 bases between them. CDR3 in DNA: TGTGCCAGCAAAGAAAGACAGCATTATGGCTACACCTTC. It translates to CASKERQHYGYTF.

This sequence joins TRBV5-1 and TRBJ2-2; 9 nucleotides agree with TRBD1. The germline V gene encodes CDR1 SGHRS and CDR2 YFSETQ. This CDR3 is built from 15 residues. After removal of 4 bases from V and 5 bases from J, the junction contained 6 bases not matched to a gene. In nucleotides, the CDR3 is TGCGCCAGCAGCCCCGGACAGGGGTATACCGGGGAGCTGTTTTTT. This gives the protein CASSPGQGYTGELFF.

The V and J genes are TRBV5-1 and TRBJ2-3, with D hard to call. The V end was cut by 4 bases, the J end by 4 bases, with 4 bases between. This CDR3 has 11 residues. Germline V lookup: CDR1 SGHRS, CDR2 YFSETQ. In DNA, the CDR3 is TGCGCCAGCAGCCCCTCAGATACGCAGTATTTT. It codes for CASSPSDTQYF.

About this clone itself: The junction departs from germline at one end; a sequencing error may be responsible. The chain is built from TRBV28 and TRBJ1-1; TRBD1 agrees at 7 bases. Germline loops: CDR1 MDHEN, CDR2 SYDVKM. CDR3 length: 13 amino acids. This CDR3 is CASTSGQNSEAFF. As DNA, the CDR3 is TGTGCCAGCACCTCGGGACAGAACTCTGAAGCTTTCTTT.

This clone was observed once. The chain is built from TRBV2 and TRBJ2-7; 10 nucleotides match TRBD2. The length of the CDR3 is 15 residues. The junction had 7 bases not matched to a gene; V was cut back by 6 bases and J by 2 bases. CDR1 and CDR2 from the germline V gene are SNHLY and FYNNEI. The CDR3 loop reads CASSAGTSATYEQYF. The DNA for the CDR3 is TGTGCCAGCAGCGCCGGGACTAGCGCAACCTACGAGCAGTACTTC.

The V gene is TRBV6-5, the J gene TRBJ2-1; 7 positions match TRBD2. The CDR3 spans 11 residues. After removal of 6 bases from V and 13 bases from J, the junction contained 6 bases not matched to a gene. Germline V gives CDR1 MNHEY, CDR2 SVGAGI. In DNA form, the CDR3 reads TGTGCCAGCAGATCCCAGCGGGGACAGTTCTTC. This gives the protein CASRSQRGQFF.

The CDR3 bases are TGTGCCAGCAGCTTGGGGTACAGGGGTGAAGCTTTCTTT. Translated: CASSLGYRGEAFF. This chain uses TRBV5-6 with TRBJ1-1, with 7 bases that match TRBD1. Losses at the gene ends were 0 bases for V and 7 bases for J; bases not matched to a gene: 3. In germline, CDR1 is SGHDT, CDR2 YYEEEE. The CDR3 spans 13 residues.

This clone has only one observation. The chain uses TRBV4-1 and TRBJ2-5; 7 positions match TRBD1. Germline V gene lookup returns CDR1 MGHRA and CDR2 YSYEKL. Trimming removed 1 base from V and 2 bases from J; junction bases left unmatched: 1. CDR3 length equals 14 residues. The CDR3 protein is CASSQAGQQETQYF. CDR3 nucleotides: TGCGCCAGCAGCCAAGCGGGACAGCAAGAGACCCAGTACTTC.

This clone was seen a few times. CDR3 loop: CASSQDSGGNTEAFF. CDR3 in DNA: TGTGCCAGCAGCCAAGATTCGGGTGGGAACACTGAAGCTTTCTTT. The rearrangement joins TRBV14 to TRBJ1-1; D unclear. The germline V gene has CDR1 SGHDN and CDR2 FVKESK. V shed 0 bases and J shed 1 base, with 9 bases lying between them. The CDR3 covers 15 residues.

The rearrangement links TRBV6-5 to TRBJ1-5; TRBD1 is a possible D gene (5 bases). There are 14 residues in the CDR3. Deletions cut 6 bases from V and 4 bases from J, with 13 bases between. Germline V CDR1 and CDR2: MNHEY, SVGAGI. CDR3 sequence reads: CASSPGRGNQPQHF. The CDR3, as DNA: TGTGCCAGCAGCCCCGGACGGGGGAATCAGCCCCAGCATTTT.

V gene TRBV27 combines with J gene TRBJ2-7; D is possibly TRBD2 (5 bases). V was clipped by 6 bases and J by 0 bases, with 21 bases between them. Germline lookup yields CDR1 MNHEY and CDR2 SMNVEV (reference sequence). The CDR3 totals 17 residues. CDR3 nucleotides: TGTGCCAGCAGCCCCCCTCCGTGGGGAGCCCTCTCCTACGAGCAGTACTTC. As protein: CASSPPPWGALSYEQYF.